This T cell receptor (beta chain) derives from a study of blood T cell repertoires in COVID-19. Study-wide context: Spain, Italy and the United States supplied samples that represented acute and convalescent COVID-19. T cells, B-cell-depleted T cells, or PBMCs supplied cDNA or gDNA.

In the authors' methods: Researchers report that nucleated cell counts were estimated from reference gene primer amplification. Sequencing used immunoSEQ multiplex PCR; TCRdb keeps in-frame clones, though not all of them. For V, J and clone size, that table is used; D and trimming come from the DNA. The sample lists 75,000 or so clones, roughly 80% occurring once. CDR1 and CDR2 (germline): SGHRS, YFSETQ. The CDR3 is made up of 12 amino acids. V lost 5 bases to trimming and J lost 1 base, with 6 bases between them. Sequencing used peripheral blood. The chain employs TRBV5-1 and TRBJ1-1; D is possibly TRBD1 (6 bases). This sequence was found in a woman between 65 and 79 years old with acute or convalescent COVID-19. The chain's CDR3 is CASRTGNTEAFF. The CDR3 nucleotides read TGCGCCAGCAGGACAGGGAACACTGAAGCTTTCTTT.